This TCR beta chain was identified in a study of blood T cell repertoires in COVID-19. Measured with immunoSEQ multiplex PCR; TCRdb has only the in-frame clones, and not every one. The data hold roughly 200,000 clones, with about 90% observed a single time. The CDR3 loop spans 15 amino acids. V was shortened by 0 bases and J by 7 bases, with 13 bases between the two germline ends. CDR1 MNHEY and CDR2 SMNVEV come from the germline V gene (reference sequence). The rearrangement links TRBV27 to TRBJ2-1; D call uncertain. Material: peripheral blood. The TCR sequence derives from a young woman who had recovered from COVID-19. In DNA, the CDR3 is TGTGCCAGCAGTTTATCTCCGATCGCGGTGAATGAGCAGTTCTTC. It codes for CASSLSPIAVNEQFF.